A single sample gave rise to the 28 T cell receptor beta chains below, sequenced in a study of T cells in women clearing cervical HPV infection. The data were produced by immunoSEQ multiplex PCR, yet TCRdb's version contains in-frame clones alone and is incomplete. This table lists approximately 17,000 clones. The sequencing sample was made of blood buffy coat. The receptor source for this set is a woman aged 18-69 years with a cervical HPV16 infection that either progressed to CIN3+ or cleared (not recorded which).

Worth noting for this clone: With the read ending 3 residues before the CDR3 end, the germline J gene is used to fill in that end. The gene calls are TRBV10-1 and TRBJ2-5, with D tentatively TRBD1 (5 bases). Germline V gene data show CDR1 as WNHNN and CDR2 as SYGVQD (reference sequence). This CDR3 has 16 amino acids. V was trimmed by 3 bases and J by 0 bases, leaving 14 bases between them. This CDR3 reads CASSDYQGPNQETQYF. The sequenced CDR3 bases are TGCGCCAGCAGTGATTACCAGGGCCCGAACCAAGAGACC.

In the case of this clone: The CDR3 end is not reached by the read, which stops 3 residues before it; the germline J gene fills it in. This chain links TRBV19 with TRBJ2-7; no clear D gene. V lost 4 bases to trimming and J lost 5 bases, with 12 bases between them. The germline CDR1 and CDR2 sequences are LNHDA and SQIVND (reference sequence). CDR3 size: 13 residues. The CDR3 sequence is CASSTDIGHEQYF. Incomplete CDR3 DNA: TGTGCCAGTAGTACAGACATAGGGCACGAG.

On this clone: The sequenced fragment ends 3 residues before the CDR3 boundary, so the rest is inferred from the germline J gene. The V gene is TRBV2, the J gene TRBJ1-1; D not resolved. This CDR3 spans 14 amino acids. Trimming took off 8 bases at V and 0 bases at J, with 13 bases between the two ends. CDR1 and CDR2 from the germline V gene are SNHLY and FYNNEI. The part of the CDR3 DNA that was read is TGTGCCAGCCGAGCGAGGTGGTTGAACACTGAA. Its protein product is CASRARWLNTE. The entire CDR3 reads CASRARWLNTEAFF.

Note on this clone: Read data end 3 residues before the CDR3 end; the end is taken from the germline J gene. This chain connects TRBV19 to TRBJ1-1; TRBD1 matches 9 bases. The length of the CDR3 is 16 residues. Germline V gene lookup returns CDR1 LNHDA and CDR2 SQIVND (reference sequence). V was clipped by 3 bases and J by 3 bases; unmatched bases: 8. CDR3 DNA (partial): TGTGCCAGTAGTATTGCCCTACAGGGGGCGGACACTGAA. As protein: CASSIALQGADTE. In full, the CDR3 reads CASSIALQGADTEAFF.

Concerning this clone itself: The CDR3 extends 3 residues past the end of the read, so its final part is completed from the germline J gene. The rearrangement links TRBV7-2 to TRBJ1-2; possibly TRBD1 for D (6 bases). V was trimmed by 8 bases and J by 7 bases, leaving 20 bases between them. The CDR3 loop spans 14 amino acids. Germline CDR1 SGHTA, CDR2 FQGNSA. This CDR3 reads CASFFQAQGGGYTF. CDR3 DNA (partial): TGTGCCAGCTTTTTCCAGGCACAGGGAGGTGGC.

As to this clone: The read finishes 3 residues shy of the CDR3 end, and the germline J gene is used to complete it. The chain uses TRBV29-1 and TRBJ2-7, with TRBD1 matching 7 bases. V was clipped by 6 bases and J by 5 bases; unmatched bases: 10. The germline V gene has CDR1 SQVTM and CDR2 ANQGSEA. CDR3 length equals 13 residues. This CDR3 reads CSVTQGVFNEQYF. The sequenced CDR3 bases are TGCAGCGTCACCCAGGGGGTGTTTAACGAG.

With respect to this clone: Coverage ceases 3 residues before the CDR3 finishes, and the germline J gene fills in the end. This sequence joins TRBV19 and TRBJ1-2; 9 bases match TRBD1. The CDR3 spans 15 residues. CDR1 LNHDA and CDR2 SQIVND come from the germline V gene (reference sequence). J lost 5 bases, V lost 5 bases, and 9 bases had no gene match. The CDR3 spells CASSPPGQGLYGYTF. The CDR3 DNA, read in part, is TGTGCCAGTAGTCCTCCGGGACAGGGTCTTTATGGC.

About this clone: The missing CDR3 end, 3 residues past where the read stops, is filled in from the germline J gene. This chain joins TRBV19 and TRBJ2-7; possible D gene TRBD1, 5 bases. The germline V and J ends were trimmed by 5 bases and 1 base, with 9 bases remaining between them. This CDR3 has 13 amino acids. Germline CDR1 LNHDA, CDR2 SQIVND (reference sequence). The CDR3 is CASSFDSSYEQYF. CDR3 DNA, as far as it was read: TGTGCCAGTAGTTTTGACAGTTCCTACGAG.

The CDR3 DNA, read in part, is TGCGCCAGCAGCTCACAGGGACGGGAGACC. Amino acid sequence: CASSSQGRET. The full CDR3 sequence reads CASSSQGRETQYF. The chain combines TRBV5-1 with TRBJ2-5; perhaps TRBD1 as D (6 bases). Read data end 3 residues before the CDR3 end; the end is taken from the germline J gene. The V gene lost 3 bases and the J gene lost 5 bases, with 11 bases spanning the gap. There are 13 residues in the CDR3. In germline, CDR1 is SGHRS, CDR2 YFSETQ.

Partial CDR3 DNA: TGTGCCAGCAGCTCTAGTTCGGGACAGGGCAATTCACCC. This codes for CASSSSSGQGNSP. The full CDR3 reads CASSSSSGQGNSPLHF. The chain links TRBV13 to TRBJ1-6; TRBD1 matches at 9 bases. The read stops 3 residues short of the end of the CDR3; the missing end is completed from the germline J gene. The germline gives CDR1 PRHDT, CDR2 FYEKMQ (reference sequence). V dropped 4 bases and J dropped 7; count of bases not matched to a gene: 8. This CDR3 has 16 residues.

In regard to this clone: The read is 3 residues too short to cover the CDR3 end, so that end is filled in from the germline J gene. The rearrangement uses TRBV19 and TRBJ1-5; D perhaps matches TRBD1 (5 bases). The V end was cut by 3 bases, the J end by 9 bases, with 9 bases between. This CDR3 is 12 amino acids long. Germline CDR1 reads LNHDA; CDR2 reads SQIVND (reference sequence). The DNA read from the CDR3 is TGTGCCAGTAGTATTGGGAGGGGGCCC. Its translation is CASSIGRGP. The whole CDR3 sequence reads CASSIGRGPQHF.

Turning to this clone: Read sequence stops 3 residues before the CDR3 end, and the germline J gene provides the missing end. The chain employs TRBV14 and TRBJ2-7, with 8 bases matching TRBD1. This CDR3 contains 15 residues. The junction had 7 bases not matched to a gene; V was cut back by 2 bases and J by 4 bases. Germline CDR1 and CDR2: SGHDN and FVKESK. The chain's CDR3 is CASSQRTGPLYEQYF. CDR3 bases read: TGTGCCAGCAGCCAACGGACAGGGCCGCTTTACGAG.

A remark on this clone: The read comes to an end 3 residues before the CDR3 does, leaving the germline J gene to fill in the end. The V gene is TRBV30, the J gene TRBJ1-2; the D is unclear. CDR1 is GTSNPN, CDR2 SVGIG, per germline (reference sequence). Trimming pared 4 bases from V and 5 bases from J, leaving 17 bases between. There are 14 residues in the CDR3. Here the CDR3 reads CAWTGRIYQYGYTF. CDR3 bases read: TGTGCCTGGACAGGAAGGATTTACCAGTATGGC.

A word on this clone: The CDR3 end lies 3 residues beyond the end of the read and is filled in from the germline J gene. J is TRBJ1-2 and V is TRBV30; TRBD1 agrees at 8 bases. The CDR3 has 12 amino acids. The germline CDR1 and CDR2 sequences are GTSNPN and SVGIG (reference sequence). The sequenced CDR3 bases are TGTGCCTGGAGTTCCGGACAGGGTGTC. Translating gives CAWSSGQGV. The full CDR3 is CAWSSGQGVYTF. The full variable domain, in which reference TRBV30 and TRBJ1-2 provide the parts outside the CDR3, is SQTIHQWPATLVQPVGSPLSLECTVEGTSNPNLYWYRQAAGRGLQLLFYSVGIGQISSEVPQNLSASRPQDRQFILSSKKLLLSDSGFYLCAWSSGQGVYTFGSGTRLTVV.

CDR3 sequence reads: CASSIRQGRNEKLFF. The sequenced part of the CDR3 DNA is TGTGCCAGCAGCATCCGACAGGGCCGAAATGAAAAA. V is TRBV7-9 and J is TRBJ1-4; TRBD1 agrees at 7 bases. The CDR3 is cut off 3 residues early in the read; its end comes from the germline J gene. Unmatched junction bases numbered 8, after V lost 5 bases and J lost 5 bases. Germline V gene lookup returns CDR1 SEHNR and CDR2 FQNEAQ (reference sequence). CDR3 length equals 15 residues.

CDR3 loop: CSASGQVERNTIYF. Partial CDR3 DNA: TGCAGTGCGTCTGGACAGGTTGAGAGAAACACC. This chain joins TRBV20-1 and TRBJ1-3; TRBD1 agrees at 7 bases. The read comes to an end 3 residues before the CDR3 does, leaving the germline J gene to fill in the end. Germline V gene data show CDR1 as DFQATT and CDR2 as SNEGSKA (reference sequence). The trim removed 6 bases at V and 5 bases at J, leaving 10 bases unmatched. CDR3 size: 14 residues.

Worth noting for this clone: The read gets to within 3 residues of the CDR3 end, and the germline J gene fills in the rest. The chain joins TRBV2 to TRBJ2-4, with 9 nucleotides matching TRBD2. J was trimmed by 2 bases and V by 3 bases; bases with no gene match: 8. From germline, CDR1 is SNHLY and CDR2 FYNNEI. The CDR3 is made up of 17 amino acids. The chain's CDR3 is CASSEDDLAGTKNIQYF. The sequenced CDR3 bases are TGTGCCAGCAGTGAGGATGATCTAGCGGGGACCAAAAACATT.

As concerns this clone: The observed sequence ends 3 residues before the CDR3 terminus, with the missing tail filled in from the germline J gene. J is TRBJ1-5 and V is TRBV10-1; possible D gene TRBD1, 6 bases. CDR1 and CDR2 from the germline V gene are WNHNN and SYGVQD (reference sequence). Deletions cut 9 bases from V and 7 bases from J, with 16 bases between. This CDR3 comprises 13 residues. This CDR3 reads CAREAGERQPQHF. CDR3 bases read: TGCGCCAGAGAAGCAGGGGAACGACAGCCC.

A note on this clone: The read falls 3 residues short of the CDR3 end, and the missing part is taken from the germline J gene. The rearrangement uses TRBV7-9 and TRBJ1-2; D gene uncertain. Germline V gene sequence: CDR1 SEHNR, CDR2 FQNEAQ (reference sequence). The CDR3 runs to 13 residues. Partial CDR3 DNA: TGTGCCAGCACCGCCCCAGGCGTGTCGGGC. It specifies CASTAPGVSG. The full-length CDR3 reads as CASTAPGVSGYTF.

Worth noting for this clone: The CDR3 end is not reached by the read, which stops 3 residues before it; the germline J gene fills it in. This rearrangement joins TRBV20-1 to TRBJ2-1; 8 nucleotides agree with TRBD1. Germline V gene sequence: CDR1 DFQATT, CDR2 SNEGSKA (reference sequence). With V trimmed by 0 bases and J by 1 base, 8 bases remained unmatched. The CDR3 has 17 residues. Incomplete CDR3 DNA: TGCAGTGCTAGAGATCCCCGAACAGGGGGATCCTACAATGAG. It yields the protein CSARDPRTGGSYNE. The entire CDR3 protein reads CSARDPRTGGSYNEQFF.

About this clone itself: Read data end 3 residues before the CDR3 end; the end is taken from the germline J gene. The chain recombines TRBV5-1 with TRBJ1-1, with TRBD1 identical over 8 bases. The CDR3 contains 17 residues. With V trimmed by 4 bases and J by 4 bases, 15 bases remained unmatched. Germline CDR1 reads SGHRS; CDR2 reads YFSETQ. The CDR3 spells CASSVGQGRIGGTEAFF. The DNA read from the CDR3 is TGCGCCAGCAGCGTAGGACAGGGTCGAATTGGTGGCACTGAA.

For this clone: The read terminates 3 residues ahead of where the CDR3 ends, so the germline J gene completes it. The chain combines TRBV28 with TRBJ2-7; 7 nucleotides line up with TRBD2. Germline values: CDR1 MDHEN, CDR2 SYDVKM. Trimming removed 6 bases from V and 1 base from J; junction bases left unmatched: 6. The CDR3 totals 14 residues. CDR3 loop: CASRVAGTSYEQYF. The sequenced CDR3 bases are TGTGCCAGCAGGGTAGCGGGTACGTCCTACGAG.

Remarks on this clone: The DNA ends 3 residues before the CDR3 does, and the rest of the CDR3 is filled in from the germline J gene. The chain carries TRBV7-6 and TRBJ1-3, with D hard to call. The CDR3 spans 14 residues. CDR1 is SGHVS, CDR2 FNYEAQ, per germline. V lost 2 bases and J 2 bases, leaving 7 bases between the germline ends. The sequenced part of the CDR3 DNA is TGTGCCAGCAGCTTAACCCAGACTGGAAACACC. Protein product: CASSLTQTGNT. The whole CDR3 protein reads CASSLTQTGNTIYF.

In the case of this clone: The CDR3 end is not reached by the read, which stops 3 residues before it; the germline J gene fills it in. The chain has TRBV5-6 and TRBJ2-7; the D is unclear. Trimming stripped 2 bases from V and 2 bases from J, with 5 bases between. The CDR3 spans 12 residues. The germline V gene encodes CDR1 SGHDT and CDR2 YYEEEE. The CDR3 region is CASSFQTYEQYF. Incomplete CDR3 DNA: TGTGCCAGCAGCTTTCAAACCTACGAG.

In the case of this clone: From the germline J gene comes the end of the CDR3, since the read stops 3 residues before it. This chain connects TRBV7-2 to TRBJ2-7; D is perhaps TRBD2 (6 bases). Per germline, CDR1 SGHTA and CDR2 FQGNSA. The ends were cut back, 7 bases at V and 4 bases at J, with 17 bases in the middle. The CDR3 sequence is 14 residues long. The part of the CDR3 DNA that was read is TGTGCCAGCAACCTGGGACTTTGGGGGTACGAG. This encodes CASNLGLWGYE. The entire CDR3 protein is CASNLGLWGYEQYF.

Turning to this clone: The read comes to an end 3 residues before the CDR3 does, leaving the germline J gene to fill in the end. At the DNA level, this CDR3 is encoded by other sequences in the same sample as well. The V call is TRBV6-1, the J call TRBJ2-1; 9 bases map to TRBD1. The CDR3 length is 15 residues. V gave up 4 bases and J gave up 5 bases; unmatched junction bases: 6. In germline, CDR1 is MNHNS, CDR2 SASEGT. The DNA read from the CDR3 is TGTGCCAGCAGTGCACCGGGACAGGGCGACAATGAG. Amino acid sequence: CASSAPGQGDNE. The whole CDR3 sequence reads CASSAPGQGDNEQFF.

Details on this clone: The read ends 3 residues shy of where the CDR3 ends; the end is completed using the germline J gene. The rearrangement joins TRBV20-1 to TRBJ2-1, with 8 bases identical to TRBD2. This CDR3 comprises 15 residues. The germline gives CDR1 DFQATT, CDR2 SNEGSKA (reference sequence). V shed 1 base and J 3 bases; nucleotides not matched to a gene: 5. Incomplete CDR3 DNA: TGCAGTGCTAGAGGCACTAGCGGAGTCTACAATGAG. As protein: CSARGTSGVYNE. From start to end, the CDR3 is CSARGTSGVYNEQFF.

CDR3 DNA, as far as it was read: TGTGCCAGCAGCTTTAATCGGGCCTACGAG. This gives the protein CASSFNRAYE. The CDR3, in full, reads CASSFNRAYEQYF. The rearrangement uses TRBV7-9 and TRBJ2-7; no reliable D call. The read terminates 3 residues before the CDR3 end, so the remaining end is supplied by the germline J gene. CDR1 and CDR2 from the germline V gene are SEHNR and FQNEAQ (reference sequence). Trimming removed 3 bases at V and 2 bases at J, with 8 bases between. CDR3 length: 13 residues.